One and the same sample provided the 22 T cell receptor beta chains below, sequenced in a study of T cell repertoires and HLA-DP antigens. TCRdb keeps only in-frame clones here, not all; method: immunoSEQ multiplex PCR. This table holds over 60,000 clones, just under 80% found once. These TCRs' antigens remain unknown. The material sequenced was CD4+ T cells from PBMCs. All receptors come from a man in his sixties in good health and CMV-seronegative.

This chain uses TRBV5-4 with TRBJ1-3; 8 bases line up with TRBD1. In germline, CDR1 is SGHNT, CDR2 YYREEE (reference sequence). This CDR3 has 18 amino acids. V lost 3 bases to trimming and J lost 0 bases; unmatched junction nucleotides: 11. The CDR3 reads CASSSGGDRRFSGNTIYF. The CDR3 DNA reads as TGTGCCAGCAGCTCCGGGGGGGACAGGAGATTCTCTGGAAACACCATATATTTT.

This chain uses TRBV5-6 with TRBJ2-7, with D perhaps given as TRBD1 or TRBD2 (5 bases each). CDR1 and CDR2 from the germline V gene are SGHDT and YYEEEE. Trimming removed 2 bases at V and 4 bases at J, with 19 bases between. The CDR3 loop spans 16 amino acids. The CDR3 loop is CASSFRSAGGSYEQYF. The CDR3 DNA reads as TGTGCCAGCAGCTTCAGATCGGCTGGGGGTTCTTACGAGCAGTACTTC.

The sample holds many counts of this clone. Other DNA sequences in the sample encode the same CDR3. This chain uses TRBV9 with TRBJ2-1, with 10 bases aligning to TRBD2. CDR1 and CDR2 (germline): SGDLS, YYNGEE. The CDR3 is 15 amino acids. The V segment lost 0 bases and the J segment 8 bases; nucleotides outside the gene matches: 5. The CDR3 is CASSVGPSGGDEQFF. CDR3 nucleotide sequence: TGTGCCAGCAGCGTAGGCCCTAGCGGGGGTGATGAGCAGTTCTTC.

The CDR3 DNA is TGTGCCAGCACCTCTGGGACAGGGGTCTCTGGAAACACCATATATTTT. This codes for CASTSGTGVSGNTIYF. The genes are TRBV6-6 and TRBJ1-3; 10 positions match TRBD1. Germline loops: CDR1 MNHNY, CDR2 SVGAGI (reference sequence). V lost 7 bases to trimming and J lost 0 bases; unmatched junction nucleotides: 6. This CDR3 contains 16 residues.

The rearrangement uses TRBV7-2 and TRBJ2-4; D may be TRBD1 or TRBD2 (5 bases each). This CDR3 spans 14 amino acids. CDR1 is SGHTA, CDR2 FQGNSA, per germline. The V end lost 6 bases, the J end lost 5 bases, and 14 bases lay between the germline ends. This chain's CDR3 is CASRLGRNENIQYF. Written as DNA, the CDR3 is TGTGCCAGCAGGTTGGGACGGAACGAAAACATTCAGTACTTC.

V and J are TRBV7-9 and TRBJ2-1; TRBD2 matches at 13 bases. Trimming removed 6 bases from V and 9 bases from J; junction bases left unmatched: 8. Germline V gene lookup returns CDR1 SEHNR and CDR2 FQNEAQ (reference sequence). The CDR3 has 15 residues. CDR3 nucleotides: TGTGCCAGCAGACCCGGACTAGCGGGAGATGGTGAGCAGTTCTTC. Its translation is CASRPGLAGDGEQFF.

The chain's CDR3 is CASSWAGRETQYF. The CDR3 DNA sequence: TGTGCCAGCAGCTGGGCAGGGAGGGAGACCCAGTACTTC. V and J are TRBV11-1 and TRBJ2-5; D might be TRBD2 (6 bases). V was clipped by 4 bases and J by 5 bases, with 11 bases between them. Germline CDR1 reads SGHAT; CDR2 reads FQDESV (reference sequence). The length of the CDR3 is 13 residues. The complete variable domain, with remaining parts taken from reference TRBV11-1 and TRBJ2-5, reads EAEVAQSPRYKITEKSQAVAFWCDPISGHATLYWYRQILGQGPELLVQFQDESVVDDSQLPKDRFSAERLKGVDSTLKIQPAELGDSAMYLCASSWAGRETQYFGPGTRLLVL.

V usage is TRBV12-5 and J usage is TRBJ2-2; D might be TRBD1 (6 bases). Germline CDR1 reads LGHNT; CDR2 reads FRNRAP. Trimming removed 0 bases from V and 2 bases from J, with 13 bases in between. The CDR3 spans 17 residues. For the CDR3, the DNA is TGTGCTAGTGGTTTGGTACTCGGGACAACTAACACCGGGGAGCTGTTTTTT. Its protein product is CASGLVLGTTNTGELFF.

The chain links TRBV7-9 to TRBJ2-1, with TRBD2 matching 12 bases. CDR1 and CDR2 from the germline V gene are SEHNR and FQNEAQ (reference sequence). After removal of 0 bases from V and 5 bases from J, the junction contained 5 bases not matched to a gene. The CDR3 totals 17 residues. CDR3 sequence reads: CASSLAGGLAGNNEQFF. The CDR3 nucleotides are TGTGCCAGCAGCTTAGCGGGTGGACTAGCGGGGAACAATGAGCAGTTCTTC.

This clone was detected only a few times. This chain connects TRBV7-9 to TRBJ2-7; D is uncertain. The germline gives CDR1 SEHNR, CDR2 FQNEAQ (reference sequence). The CDR3 is made up of 11 amino acids. Trimming removed 5 bases at V and 6 bases at J, with 8 bases between. The CDR3 sequence: CASSPLSEQYV. In DNA form, the CDR3 reads TGTGCCAGCAGCCCCCTTAGCGAGCAGTACGTC.

Turning to this clone: The identical CDR3 is also encoded by other nucleotide sequences in the sample. The chain uses TRBV28 and TRBJ2-1; no definite D call. Trimming cost V 3 bases and J 8 bases, with 8 bases left between them. The CDR3 is 12 amino acids. Germline CDR1 is MDHEN and CDR2 is SYDVKM. The CDR3: CASSLPPHEQFF. The CDR3 bases are TGTGCCAGCAGTTTGCCCCCTCATGAGCAGTTCTTC.

This chain links TRBV5-6 with TRBJ2-3; tentatively, D is TRBD1 or TRBD2 (5 bases each). V was shortened by 3 bases and J by 2 bases, with 13 bases between the two germline ends. The CDR3 spans 15 residues. The germline V gene encodes CDR1 SGHDT and CDR2 YYEEEE. CDR3 nucleotide sequence: TGTGCCAGCAGCTACCTCGGGGCCCTCACAGATACGCAGTATTTT. It translates to CASSYLGALTDTQYF.

The rearrangement joins TRBV5-1 to TRBJ1-2; D perhaps matches TRBD1 (5 bases). V gave up 0 bases and J gave up 4 bases, with 13 bases separating them. There are 15 residues in the CDR3. The germline V gene has CDR1 SGHRS and CDR2 YFSETQ. The DNA of the CDR3 is TGCGCCAGCAGCTTGGCTCAGGGTAGTACCTATGGCTACACCTTC. Its translation: CASSLAQGSTYGYTF.

V gene TRBV19 combines with J gene TRBJ2-2; 8 bases agree with TRBD1. The CDR3 runs to 17 residues. V gave up 3 bases and J gave up 0 bases; unmatched junction bases: 6. CDR1 and CDR2 (germline): LNHDA, SQIVND (reference sequence). CDR3: CASSMSGTGANTGELFF. Here the CDR3 DNA reads TGTGCCAGTAGTATGTCCGGGACAGGAGCGAACACCGGGGAGCTGTTTTTT.

In this sample, this clone turned up once. The V and J genes are TRBV27 and TRBJ1-5, with 11 bases that match TRBD1. In germline, CDR1 is MNHEY, CDR2 SMNVEV (reference sequence). V lost 8 bases and J lost 5; bases outside the gene matches: 8. CDR3 length: 15 amino acids. As DNA, the CDR3 is TGTGCCAGCGGATTCGGACAGGGGGCCTATCAGCCCCAGCATTTT. Translated, it gives CASGFGQGAYQPQHF.

The V gene is TRBV18, the J gene TRBJ2-1; 9 bases are a match to TRBD2. The trim removed 2 bases at V and 2 bases at J, leaving 16 bases unmatched. This CDR3 spans 20 amino acids. Germline V gene data show CDR1 as KGHSH and CDR2 as LQKENI. The CDR3 DNA reads as TGTGCCAGCTCACCATCCCCTAGCGGGACTTCTTCTAGTACCTACAATGAGCAGTTCTTC. Protein sequence: CASSPSPSGTSSSTYNEQFF. Looking up the rest from reference TRBV18 and TRBJ2-1 gives the full variable domain: NAGVMQNPRHLVRRRGQEARLRCSPMKGHSHVYWYRQLPEEGLKFMVYLQKENIIDESGMPKERFSAEFPKEGPSILRIQQVVRGDSAAYFCASSPSPSGTSSSTYNEQFFGPGTRLTVL.

This clone occurred a few times. The V and J genes are TRBV7-8 and TRBJ2-1; maybe TRBD2 (5 bases). Deletions cut 1 base from V and 9 bases from J, with 13 bases between. CDR1 is SGHVS and CDR2 is FQNEAQ in the germline V gene. The CDR3 consists of 14 residues. CDR3 in DNA: TGTGCCAGCAGCTTAGTGGCAGCTGAGGGTGAGCAGTTCTTC. It specifies CASSLVAAEGEQFF. Complete variable domain (other parts from reference TRBV7-8 and TRBJ2-1): GAGVSQSPRYKVAKRGQDVALRCDPISGHVSLFWYQQALGQGPEFLTYFQNEAQLDKSGLPSDRFFAERPEGSVSTLKIQRTQQEDSAVYLCASSLVAAEGEQFFGPGTRLTVL.

The rearrangement links TRBV5-1 to TRBJ1-1; TRBD1 is a possible D gene (6 bases). Deletions cut 4 bases from V and 1 base from J, with 11 bases between. This CDR3 spans 14 amino acids. Germline V gives CDR1 SGHRS, CDR2 YFSETQ. The CDR3: CASSLGHQNTEAFF. In DNA, the CDR3 is TGCGCCAGCAGCCTGGGACATCAGAACACTGAAGCTTTCTTT.

The genes are TRBV14 and TRBJ2-7; D possibly uses TRBD1 or TRBD2 (5 bases each). This CDR3 has 14 amino acids. Germline CDR1 SGHDN, CDR2 FVKESK. Trimming pared 4 bases from V and 2 bases from J, leaving 12 bases between. This CDR3 is CASSPGPYAYEQYF. As DNA, the CDR3 is TGTGCCAGCAGCCCGGGACCCTATGCCTACGAGCAGTACTTC.

This clone was counted only a few times. The chain employs TRBV4-1 and TRBJ2-7; 7 bases agree with TRBD2. Per the germline V gene, CDR1 is MGHRA and CDR2 is YSYEKL. The trim removed 3 bases at V and 12 bases at J, leaving 5 bases unmatched. This CDR3 comprises 11 residues. DNA for the CDR3: TGCGCCAGCAGCCAGGGGGGGAACAGGTACTTC. It yields the protein CASSQGGNRYF.

This clone was observed a single time. The CDR3 DNA reads TGTGCCAGCAGCCGCTTGACAGGGAACACCGGGGAGCTGTTTTTT. Protein product: CASSRLTGNTGELFF. J is TRBJ2-2 and V is TRBV7-3; D possibly corresponds to TRBD1 (6 bases). CDR1 is SGHTA, CDR2 FQGTGA, per germline. Trimming left V 5 bases short and J 1 base short, with 11 bases between. CDR3 length: 15 amino acids.

The genes are TRBV6-5 and TRBJ1-6, with 8 nucleotides matching TRBD1. The CDR3 sequence is 15 residues long. V shed 4 bases, J shed 9 bases, and the junction held 8 bases outside the gene matches. Germline CDR1 is MNHEY and CDR2 is SVGAGI. CDR3 residues: CASSSITGGTSPLHF. The CDR3 DNA follows: TGTGCCAGCAGTTCGATTACAGGGGGAACTTCACCCCTCCACTTT.